The TCR beta chain described here comes from a study of shared clonotypes between healthy human individuals. Findings and caveats of the study: When naive CD4 clonotypes were compared across several donors, about 4.8% were shared.

The data were produced by immunoSEQ multiplex PCR, yet TCRdb's version contains in-frame clones alone and is incomplete. Among a few hundred thousand clones listed, around 87% were seen once. Per the germline V gene, CDR1 is SQVTM and CDR2 is ANQGSEA. Trimming cost V 5 bases and J 8 bases; bases outside gene matches: 4. The CDR3 runs 13 residues. A remark on this clone: Its antigen is as yet unknown.

All donors were Caucasian adults living in Nashville, Tennessee. The TCR sequence derives from a young man in good health. Sequencing was done on a sample of memory CD8+ T cells sorted from blood. Documented subset: CD45RO+ cells pooled with CCR7-negative TemRA cells. The genes are TRBV29-1 and TRBJ1-4; 11 bases align to TRBD1. Here the CDR3 DNA reads TGCAGCGTTCCGGGACAGGGGGGCGAAAAACTGTTTTTT. It specifies CSVPGQGGEKLFF.